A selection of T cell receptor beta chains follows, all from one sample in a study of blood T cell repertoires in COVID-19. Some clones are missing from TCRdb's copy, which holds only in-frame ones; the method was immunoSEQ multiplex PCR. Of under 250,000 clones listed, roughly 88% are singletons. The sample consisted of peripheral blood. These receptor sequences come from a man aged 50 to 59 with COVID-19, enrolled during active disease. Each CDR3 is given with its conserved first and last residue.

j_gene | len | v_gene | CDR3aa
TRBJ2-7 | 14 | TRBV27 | CASGISGRFYEQYF
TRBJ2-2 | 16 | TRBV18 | CASSPKGLAGAGELFF
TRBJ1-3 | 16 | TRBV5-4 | CASSLKGGGSGNTIYF
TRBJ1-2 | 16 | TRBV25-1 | CASSELGTGGRYGYTF
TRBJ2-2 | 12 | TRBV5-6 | CASSLVSGELFF
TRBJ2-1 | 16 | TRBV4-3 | CASSLKHGTPSNEQFF
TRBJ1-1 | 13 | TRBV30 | CAQGRGRDTEAFF
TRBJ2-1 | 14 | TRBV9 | CASSVGLAQGEQFF
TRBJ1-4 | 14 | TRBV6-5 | CASNTGPTNEKLFF
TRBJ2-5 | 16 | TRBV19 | CASNIGWTGGQETQYF
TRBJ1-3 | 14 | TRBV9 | CASSVSPEGNTIYF
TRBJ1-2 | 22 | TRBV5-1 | CASSFHPSGTSGSDSVGYGYTF
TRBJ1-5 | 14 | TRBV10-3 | CAISSGLRNQPQHF
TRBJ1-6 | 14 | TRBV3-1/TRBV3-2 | CASRASSAPSPLHF
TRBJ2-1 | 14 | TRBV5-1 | CASSLAGSYNEQFF
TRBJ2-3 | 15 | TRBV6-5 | CASSYSGQGTDTQYF
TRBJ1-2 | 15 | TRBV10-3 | CAISDEGRGVYGYTF
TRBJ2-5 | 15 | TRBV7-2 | CASSSLAAYQETQYF
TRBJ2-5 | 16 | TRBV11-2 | CASSLVVQNGEETQYF
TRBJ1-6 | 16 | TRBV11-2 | CASSLDRLSYNSPLHF
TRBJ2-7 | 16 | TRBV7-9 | CASSLSLGQGGSEQYF
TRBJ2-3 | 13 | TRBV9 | CASSVAGKDTQYF
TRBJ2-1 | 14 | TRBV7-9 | CASSLGLAWYEQFF
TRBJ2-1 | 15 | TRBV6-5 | CASSYLRGGLNEQFF
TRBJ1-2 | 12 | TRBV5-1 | CASTGTIGGYTF
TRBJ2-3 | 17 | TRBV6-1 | CASSERVSGRGTDTQYF
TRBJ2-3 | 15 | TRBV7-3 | CASSLAGGQVDTQYF
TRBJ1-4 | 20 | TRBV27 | CASSRHPRGGYRLEAEKLFF
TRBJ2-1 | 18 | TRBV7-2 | CASSFGTGGLRSYNEQFF
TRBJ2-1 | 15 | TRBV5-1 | CASSLASGVYNEQFF
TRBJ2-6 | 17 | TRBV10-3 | CAISESVGALGANVLTF
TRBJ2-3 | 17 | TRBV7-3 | CASSLNWAGGPVDTQYF
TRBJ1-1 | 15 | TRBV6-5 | CASSYWRGPNTEAFF